This T cell receptor beta chain was obtained from a study of tumour-infiltrating T cells in Burkitt lymphoma. Study-level background: Overall and progression-free survival were predicted by productive clonality.

CDR1 is SGDLS and CDR2 is YYNGEE in the germline V gene. The CDR3 extends over 20 amino acids. With 4 bases clipped from V and 2 bases from J, the junction kept 13 bases outside the gene matches. TCRdb's copy holds only in-frame clones and misses some; the assay was immunoSEQ multiplex PCR. The repertoire holds approximately 4,500 clones, with about 86% as singletons. What was sequenced was tumor tissue. The sequence derives from a human donor with diffuse large B-cell lymphoma. Some clones in this sample may be carry-over from other donors' samples. The V gene is TRBV9, the J gene TRBJ2-2, with 14 bases that match TRBD2. Written as DNA, the CDR3 is TGTGCCAGCAGCCCAAGAGGGACTAGCGGGAGCTTATCAAACACCGGGGAGCTGTTTTTT. The encoded protein is CASSPRGTSGSLSNTGELFF.